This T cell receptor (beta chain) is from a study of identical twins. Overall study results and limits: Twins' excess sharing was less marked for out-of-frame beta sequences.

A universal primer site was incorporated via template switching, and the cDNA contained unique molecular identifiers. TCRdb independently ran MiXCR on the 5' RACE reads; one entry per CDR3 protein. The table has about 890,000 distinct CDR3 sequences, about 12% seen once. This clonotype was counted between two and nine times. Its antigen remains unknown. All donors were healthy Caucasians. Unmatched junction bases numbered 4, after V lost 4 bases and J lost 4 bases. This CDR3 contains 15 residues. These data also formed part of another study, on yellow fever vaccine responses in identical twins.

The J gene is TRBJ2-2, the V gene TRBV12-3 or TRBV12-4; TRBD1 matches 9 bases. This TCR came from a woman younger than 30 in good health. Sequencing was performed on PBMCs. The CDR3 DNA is TGTGCCAGCAGTTACAGGGGGCGAGGCACCGGGGAGCTGTTTTTT. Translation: CASSYRGRGTGELFF.